This T cell receptor beta chain derives from a study of human T cells and chemical hapten exposure. The study's findings and limits: The presence of alopecia in the donors means their immune response may differ from healthy people's.

In TCRdb, the RACE reads were re-called with MiXCR into one record per CDR3 protein. The sample holds some 380,000 distinct CDR3 sequences, 4.8% seen once. For this clonotype: Its specificity is not known.

As for time point: patch test 1, 2 weeks after DPC sensitization. The treatment denotes: therapeutic diphenylcyclopropenone sensitization with weekly scalp DPC. CDR3 length: 13 residues. V was cut by 6 bases and J by 2 bases, with 10 bases left in between. Looked up from germline, CDR1 is SNHLY and CDR2 is FYNNEI. V gene TRBV2 combines with J gene TRBJ2-5; D gene ambiguous. This sequence originates from a woman aged 50 to 65 with alopecia areata. Some clones in this sample may be carry-over from other donors' samples. Here the sequenced sample was whole blood, taken in connection with sensitization to the hapten diphenylcyclopropenone (DPC). The CDR3 sequence: CASRMDGQETQYF. The CDR3 DNA follows: TGTGCCAGCAGAATGGACGGACAAGAGACCCAGTACTTC.